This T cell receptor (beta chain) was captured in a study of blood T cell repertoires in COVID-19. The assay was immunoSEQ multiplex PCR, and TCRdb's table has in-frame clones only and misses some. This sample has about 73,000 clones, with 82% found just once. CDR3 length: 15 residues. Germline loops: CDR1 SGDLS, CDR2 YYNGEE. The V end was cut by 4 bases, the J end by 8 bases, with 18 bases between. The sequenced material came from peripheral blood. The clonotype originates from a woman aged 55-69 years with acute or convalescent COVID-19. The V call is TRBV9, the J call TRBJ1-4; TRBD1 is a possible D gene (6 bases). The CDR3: CASSSGQPGGEKLFF. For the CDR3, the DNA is TGTGCCAGCAGCTCCGGACAGCCGGGAGGGGAAAAACTGTTTTTT.